The 10 T cell receptor beta chains listed next were all sequenced from one sample in a study of shared T cell receptors in the human thymus. Measured with immunoSEQ multiplex PCR; TCRdb has only the in-frame clones, and not every one. The table records about 500,000 clones, around 78% of them present only once. The sample was also linked to a second study, of human thymus T cells.

Material: thymocytes. The origin of the receptors is a boy less than two years old with a congenital heart defect.

This chain uses TRBV10-3 with TRBJ2-1; TRBD2 is a possible D gene (5 bases). The CDR3 is 16 amino acids. Germline V gives CDR1 ENHRY, CDR2 SYGVKD. Trimming removed 3 bases at V and 0 bases at J, with 12 bases between. As DNA, the CDR3 is TGTGCCATCAGTGAAGGCGGGCTATCCTCCTACAATGAGCAGTTCTTC. It is translated as CAISEGGLSSYNEQFF.

The chain joins TRBV12-5 to TRBJ2-7, with D tentatively TRBD1 (6 bases). Between the trimmed V and J ends, which lost 0 bases and 0 bases, there was a span of 12 bases. Germline CDR1 and CDR2: LGHNT and FRNRAP. The CDR3 spans 16 residues. Here the CDR3 DNA reads TGTGCTAGTGGTTTGGTACATCAGGGGCCCTCCTACGAGCAGTACTTC. Protein: CASGLVHQGPSYEQYF.

This clone was found once. The chain carries TRBV11-2 and TRBJ1-5; possible D gene TRBD1, 5 bases. The CDR3 contains 19 residues. V was pared by 5 bases and J by 7 bases, with 30 bases between. CDR1 SGHAT and CDR2 FQNNGV come from the germline V gene. CDR3 loop: CASSGHQGALPDNAQPQHF. The CDR3 DNA follows: TGTGCCAGCAGCGGGCACCAAGGGGCGCTGCCAGACAATGCCCAGCCCCAGCATTTT.

This clone has only one observation. This rearrangement joins TRBV7-8 to TRBJ2-5; tentative D call: TRBD2 (6 bases). Trimming cost V 2 bases and J 2 bases, with 15 bases left between them. The V gene's germline CDR1 is SGHVS and CDR2 FQNEAQ. This CDR3 region has 16 residues. Here the CDR3 DNA reads TGTGCCAGCAGCTTAAGAAACGGCGGGACTCAAGAGACCCAGTACTTC. This sequence encodes CASSLRNGGTQETQYF.

The V call is TRBV21-1, the J call TRBJ2-3; the table names TRBD2, a call not compared with the DNA. TRBV21-1 is listed as a pseudogene. This CDR3 comprises 13 residues. The CDR3 DNA is TGTGCCAGGGTACGGACCGGGGGGGATACGCAGTATTTT. Translation gives CARVRTGGDTQYF.

V usage is TRBV2 and J usage is TRBJ2-1, with TRBD1 matching 10 bases. The germline CDR1 and CDR2 sequences are SNHLY and FYNNEI. The CDR3 totals 13 residues. V trimming: 7 bases; J trimming: 9 bases; junction bases outside the gene matches: 6. CDR3 sequence (DNA): TGTGCCAGCAAGGACAGGGGGACGGGTGAGCAGTTCTTC. It translates to CASKDRGTGEQFF.

The chain recombines TRBV11-2 with TRBJ2-3; TRBD1 aligns across 8 bases. Trimming at V came to 8 bases and at J to 2 bases, leaving 9 bases not matched to a gene. Germline-derived CDR1 and CDR2 are SGHAT and FQNNGV. The CDR3 sequence is 15 residues long. The CDR3 DNA reads as TGTGCCAGCTCCGTGGACAGGGATTACACAGATACGCAGTATTTT. Translation: CASSVDRDYTDTQYF.

The chain recombines TRBV6-1 with TRBJ2-1, with 12 bases fitting TRBD2. The CDR3 spans 19 residues. CDR1 is MNHNS and CDR2 is SASEGT in the germline V gene. The J segment lost 2 bases and the V segment lost 2 bases, leaving 10 bases of the junction unmatched. The CDR3 region has the DNA TGTGCCAGCAGTGAAACCCCCCCCCTAGCGGGAGGGACCTACAATGAGCAGTTCTTC. This encodes CASSETPPLAGGTYNEQFF.

This rearrangement joins TRBV6-1 to TRBJ2-7; weak D call: TRBD2 (5 bases). Trimming removed 3 bases from V and 7 bases from J, with 13 bases in between. The CDR3 runs to 13 residues. Germline V gene sequence: CDR1 MNHNS, CDR2 SASEGT. CDR3 sequence reads: CASSDRRLYEQYF. The CDR3 DNA is TGTGCCAGCAGTGATAGGCGACTATATGAGCAGTACTTC.

The chain links TRBV9 to TRBJ2-6, with D possibly matching TRBD2 (5 bases). This CDR3 is 19 amino acids long. Germline V gives CDR1 SGDLS, CDR2 YYNGEE. Trimming took 0 bases from V and 4 from J, leaving 20 bases between them. The CDR3 nucleotides read TGTGCCAGCAGCGTAGCTACGAGGGCTTCTACGGGCGGGGCCAACGTCCTGACTTTC. Its translation: CASSVATRASTGGANVLTF.